This T cell receptor beta chain was recovered during a study of T cell repertoires in cytomegalovirus infection. Study summary: Recently identified HLA-C-restricted CMV epitopes were used, and well-studied HLA-B-restricted CMV epitopes were used as well. Indications of both CMV infection and matching HLA type were provided by public TCR beta signatures. General observations from the study: Within the response measured ex vivo, HLA-C-restricted CMV-specific TCR beta clonotypes were dominant. Identification of carriers of CMV plus the relevant HLA was achieved through cumulative public TCR beta family frequency.

This clonotype turned up a few times. Antigen unknown. The CDR3 covers 13 residues. The germline V gene has CDR1 SGHTA and CDR2 FQGNSA. Trimming shortened V by 5 bases and J by 3 bases, and 10 bases separated the two germline ends. In TCRdb, the reads were re-called with MiXCR into one record per CDR3 protein. This sample has some 700,000 distinct CDR3 sequences, with roughly a third found just once. The rearrangement uses TRBV7-2 and TRBJ1-1; weak D call: TRBD1 (6 bases). The origin of this receptor is a human donor in good health (CMV status not recorded). Some clones in this sample may be carry-over from other donors' samples. Specimen: cultured PBMCs, collected from culture after CMV antigen stimulation. CDR3 bases: TGTGCCAGCAGCATCAAGGGGGACACTGAAGCTTTCTTT. Protein sequence: CASSIKGDTEAFF.